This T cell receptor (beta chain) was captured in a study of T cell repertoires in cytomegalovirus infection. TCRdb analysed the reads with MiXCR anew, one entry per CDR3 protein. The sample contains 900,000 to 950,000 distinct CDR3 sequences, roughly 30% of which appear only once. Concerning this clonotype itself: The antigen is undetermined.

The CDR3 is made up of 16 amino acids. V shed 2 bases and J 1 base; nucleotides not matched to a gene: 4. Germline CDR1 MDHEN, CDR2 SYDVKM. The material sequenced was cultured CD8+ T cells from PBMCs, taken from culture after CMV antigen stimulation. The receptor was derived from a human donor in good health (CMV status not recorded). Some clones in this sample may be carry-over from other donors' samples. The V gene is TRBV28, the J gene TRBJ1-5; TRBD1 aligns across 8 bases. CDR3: CASSLIGQGSNQPQHF. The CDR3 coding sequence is TGTGCCAGCAGTTTAATCGGACAGGGAAGCAATCAGCCCCAGCATTTT.